These T cell receptor beta chains were read from a single sample in a study of cytomegalovirus exposure and HLA in healthy donors. Only in-frame clones appear in the TCRdb table, and some are missing; sequencing was by immunoSEQ multiplex PCR. The sample records some 180,000 clones, 70% to 80% being singletons. The source material was PBMCs. These receptor sequences come from a woman in her twenties or thirties in good health and CMV-seronegative. Each CDR3 is given with its conserved first and last residue. The order of the fields is D gene, V gene, J gene, clone size, CDR3 DNA, CDR3 protein. A D gene is named only where the DNA matches it firmly. Expanded clones get a size class; other rows say once, few or many, or leave the size out.

d_gene: TRBD2
v_gene: TRBV7-2
j_gene: TRBJ2-5
abundance: once
CDR3nt: TGTGCCAGCAGCCCCCGGCGCGCGGGGGTCGAGACCCAGTACTTC
CDR3aa: CASSPRRAGVETQYF

d_gene: .
v_gene: TRBV7-7
j_gene: TRBJ2-1
abundance: .
CDR3nt: TGTGCTAGCAGCTTCTCCTTCTACAATGAGCAGTTCTTC
CDR3aa: CASSFSFYNEQFF

d_gene: .
v_gene: TRBV11-1
j_gene: TRBJ1-1
abundance: .
CDR3nt: TGTGCCAGCAGCTTCGCGAGTACCGAAGCTTTCTTT
CDR3aa: CASSFASTEAFF

d_gene: .
v_gene: TRBV9
j_gene: TRBJ1-2
abundance: .
CDR3nt: TGTGCCAGCAGCGTAGTTGAAACACCTCGTTATGGCTACACCTTC
CDR3aa: CASSVVETPRYGYTF

d_gene: TRBD2
v_gene: TRBV5-1
j_gene: TRBJ2-4
abundance: .
CDR3nt: TGCGCCAGCAGCTTGCCACTAGCGGGGGAAGACATTCAGTACTTC
CDR3aa: CASSLPLAGEDIQYF

d_gene: TRBD2
v_gene: TRBV2
j_gene: TRBJ2-2
abundance: .
CDR3nt: TGTGCCAGCAGTGAAGTCCTAGCGGGGGCGAACACCGGGGAGCTGTTTTTT
CDR3aa: CASSEVLAGANTGELFF

d_gene: TRBD1
v_gene: TRBV9
j_gene: TRBJ2-2
abundance: .
CDR3nt: TGTGCCAGCAGCGTAGAGTCAGGGGGCACCGGGGAGCTGTTTTTT
CDR3aa: CASSVESGGTGELFF

d_gene: TRBD1
v_gene: TRBV10-3
j_gene: TRBJ2-5
abundance: .
CDR3nt: TGTGCCATCACCGGGGACAGACAAGAGACCCAGTACTTC
CDR3aa: CAITGDRQETQYF

d_gene: .
v_gene: TRBV13
j_gene: TRBJ1-1
abundance: once
CDR3nt: TGTGCCAGCACCTTAAGGGGGGGAGATAAAGCTTTCTTT
CDR3aa: CASTLRGGDKAFF

d_gene: TRBD2
v_gene: TRBV10-3
j_gene: TRBJ2-7
abundance: .
CDR3nt: TGTGCCATTTCTAGCGGGAGGACGACCTACGAAGTAGAGCAGTACTTC
CDR3aa: CAISSGRTTYEVEQYF

d_gene: .
v_gene: TRBV4-1
j_gene: TRBJ1-5
abundance: .
CDR3nt: TGCGCCAGCAGCCCTCGGGGGACCAATCAGCCCCAGCATTTT
CDR3aa: CASSPRGTNQPQHF

d_gene: TRBD2
v_gene: TRBV5-1
j_gene: TRBJ2-3
abundance: .
CDR3nt: TGCGCCAGCAGCCCGGGACTAGCGGGGGTGGGCAGCACAGATACGCAGTATTTT
CDR3aa: CASSPGLAGVGSTDTQYF

d_gene: .
v_gene: TRBV2
j_gene: TRBJ1-5
abundance: .
CDR3nt: TGTGCCAGCAGTGAACAAGAGTCGGAAGGGGTTTGGTTCGGGCAGCCCCAGCATTTT
CDR3aa: CASSEQESEGVWFGQPQHF

d_gene: .
v_gene: TRBV15
j_gene: TRBJ2-6
abundance: once
CDR3nt: TGTGCCACGGCGACACACAAAGGATCCGGGGCCAACGTCCTGACTTTC
CDR3aa: CATATHKGSGANVLTF

d_gene: .
v_gene: TRBV2
j_gene: TRBJ2-7
abundance: .
CDR3nt: TGTGCCAGCAGTCCCTGGTCCCCGCTACCCTACGAGCAGTACTTC
CDR3aa: CASSPWSPLPYEQYF

d_gene: .
v_gene: TRBV18
j_gene: TRBJ2-3
abundance: .
CDR3nt: TGTGCCAGCTCACCAGCGGGGGCCACAGATACGCAGTATTTT
CDR3aa: CASSPAGATDTQYF

d_gene: TRBD2
v_gene: TRBV4-2
j_gene: TRBJ2-3
abundance: few
CDR3nt: TGTGCCAGCAGCCAAGGGACTAGCGGTATCACAGATACGCAGTATTTT
CDR3aa: CASSQGTSGITDTQYF

d_gene: .
v_gene: TRBV5-4
j_gene: TRBJ1-2
abundance: few
CDR3nt: TGTGCCAGCAGCTTGGTCGGAGCAGCTCACCGTCCTAACTATGGCTACACCTTC
CDR3aa: CASSLVGAAHRPNYGYTF

d_gene: TRBD2
v_gene: TRBV7-9
j_gene: TRBJ2-1
abundance: few
CDR3nt: TGTGCCAGCAGCCGTAAACTAGCGGGCACCCACAATGAGCAGTTCTTC
CDR3aa: CASSRKLAGTHNEQFF

d_gene: .
v_gene: TRBV5-1
j_gene: TRBJ2-6
abundance: .
CDR3nt: TGCGCCAGCAGCACGGCCGGGACAAGAGTATCTGGGGCCAACGTCCTGACTTTC
CDR3aa: CASSTAGTRVSGANVLTF

d_gene: TRBD2
v_gene: TRBV7-9
j_gene: TRBJ2-5
abundance: .
CDR3nt: TGTGCCAGCAGCACCGGGACTAGCGGGAGGACGGAGACCCAGTACTTC
CDR3aa: CASSTGTSGRTETQYF

d_gene: TRBD1
v_gene: TRBV11-3
j_gene: TRBJ2-7
abundance: few
CDR3nt: TGTGCCAGCAGCTTATCCGGGACAGGAGCCGAGCAGTACTTC
CDR3aa: CASSLSGTGAEQYF

d_gene: .
v_gene: TRBV5-4
j_gene: TRBJ1-1
abundance: .
CDR3nt: TGTGCCAGCTTTCAGGTGGGGGGCACTGAAGCTTTCTTT
CDR3aa: CASFQVGGTEAFF

d_gene: TRBD2
v_gene: TRBV13
j_gene: TRBJ2-3
abundance: .
CDR3nt: TGTGCCAGCAGCTTAGAGCTAGCGGGAAGAGATACGCAGTATTTT
CDR3aa: CASSLELAGRDTQYF

d_gene: .
v_gene: TRBV29-1
j_gene: TRBJ1-5
abundance: .
CDR3nt: TGCAGCGTTGGAGGGAGGGGACAGCCCCAGCATTTT
CDR3aa: CSVGGRGQPQHF

d_gene: TRBD1
v_gene: TRBV5-1
j_gene: TRBJ1-6
abundance: .
CDR3nt: TGCGCCAGCAGCATGGGGACAGCACATAATTCACCCCTCCACTTT
CDR3aa: CASSMGTAHNSPLHF

d_gene: .
v_gene: TRBV29-1
j_gene: TRBJ2-3
abundance: .
CDR3nt: TGCAGCGTTGTGGCCTTCCACACAGATACGCAGTATTTT
CDR3aa: CSVVAFHTDTQYF

d_gene: .
v_gene: TRBV5-5
j_gene: TRBJ1-2
abundance: .
CDR3nt: TGTGCCAGCAGCTTGTCGCGGGGCTATGGCTACACCTTC
CDR3aa: CASSLSRGYGYTF

d_gene: TRBD2
v_gene: TRBV6-6
j_gene: TRBJ2-3
abundance: .
CDR3nt: TGTGCCAGCAGTCCAGCGGGGGCCGGAGATACGCAGTATTTT
CDR3aa: CASSPAGAGDTQYF

d_gene: .
v_gene: TRBV9
j_gene: TRBJ2-2
abundance: .
CDR3nt: TGTGCCAGCAGCGCCGACCCTAGAGGCAGGGGCACCGGGGAGCTGTTTTTT
CDR3aa: CASSADPRGRGTGELFF

d_gene: .
v_gene: TRBV7-9
j_gene: TRBJ1-1
abundance: .
CDR3nt: TGTGCCAGCAGCTTACCCCTCGAGGAAGCTTTCTTT
CDR3aa: CASSLPLEEAFF

d_gene: TRBD2
v_gene: TRBV30
j_gene: TRBJ2-7
abundance: .
CDR3nt: TGTGCCTGGAGTTACCCCCAGGAGCGGGGGGGTACCTACGAGCAGTACTTC
CDR3aa: CAWSYPQERGGTYEQYF

d_gene: .
v_gene: TRBV13
j_gene: TRBJ2-3
abundance: .
CDR3nt: TGTGCCAGCTGTTGCGGCGGCACAGATACGCAGTATTTT
CDR3aa: CASCCGGTDTQYF

d_gene: .
v_gene: TRBV5-8
j_gene: TRBJ2-5
abundance: .
CDR3nt: TGTGCCAGCAGCTTGAAGGGGCCCGAGACCCAGTACTTC
CDR3aa: CASSLKGPETQYF

d_gene: .
v_gene: TRBV28
j_gene: TRBJ2-1
abundance: .
CDR3nt: TGTGCCAGCAGTTTATTACTGATCTACAATGAGCAGTTCTTC
CDR3aa: CASSLLLIYNEQFF

d_gene: TRBD1
v_gene: TRBV11-1
j_gene: TRBJ2-2
abundance: few
CDR3nt: TGTGCCAGCAGCACGACAGGGGAGGAGCTGTTTTTT
CDR3aa: CASSTTGEELFF

d_gene: .
v_gene: TRBV5-1
j_gene: TRBJ1-3
abundance: .
CDR3nt: TGCGCCAGCAGCTTAGGGGGGGCCGGAAACACCATATATTTT
CDR3aa: CASSLGGAGNTIYF

d_gene: TRBD1
v_gene: TRBV4-2
j_gene: TRBJ1-4
abundance: .
CDR3nt: TGTGCCAGCAGCCAAGAACACCCGGGACAGGGGCCTGAAAAACTGTTTTTT
CDR3aa: CASSQEHPGQGPEKLFF

d_gene: .
v_gene: TRBV4-2
j_gene: TRBJ1-5
abundance: .
CDR3nt: TGTGCCAGCAGCCAAGATCTCACAGAACCTAATCAGCCCCAGCATTTT
CDR3aa: CASSQDLTEPNQPQHF

d_gene: .
v_gene: TRBV2
j_gene: TRBJ1-1
abundance: .
CDR3nt: TGTGCCAGCATTGATCAGGGGTGGACTGAAGCTTTCTTT
CDR3aa: CASIDQGWTEAFF

d_gene: .
v_gene: TRBV19
j_gene: TRBJ1-2
abundance: .
CDR3nt: TGTGCCAGTAAACCTCAAAAGACAAAGGGGAACTATGGCTACACCTTC
CDR3aa: CASKPQKTKGNYGYTF